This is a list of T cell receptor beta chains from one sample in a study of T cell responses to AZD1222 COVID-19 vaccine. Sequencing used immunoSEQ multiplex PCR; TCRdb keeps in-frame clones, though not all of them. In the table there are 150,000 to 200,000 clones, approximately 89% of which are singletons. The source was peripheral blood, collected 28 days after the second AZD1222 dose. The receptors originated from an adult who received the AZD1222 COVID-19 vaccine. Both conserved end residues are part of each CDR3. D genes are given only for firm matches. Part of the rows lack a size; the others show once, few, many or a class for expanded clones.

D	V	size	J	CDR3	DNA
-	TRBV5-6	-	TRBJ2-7	CASSPWGARLYEQYF	TGTGCCAGCAGCCCCTGGGGGGCGCGGCTCTACGAGCAGTACTTC
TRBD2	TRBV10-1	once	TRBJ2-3	CALRVASGGENTDTQYF	TGCGCCCTACGCGTAGCTAGCGGGGGCGAGAACACAGATACGCAGTATTTT
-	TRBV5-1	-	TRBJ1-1	CASSFSGEFNTEAFF	TGCGCCAGCAGCTTCTCAGGGGAGTTTAACACTGAAGCTTTCTTT
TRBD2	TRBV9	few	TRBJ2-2	CASSDSGGNTGELFF	TGTGCCAGCAGCGATTCGGGGGGGAACACCGGGGAGCTGTTTTTT
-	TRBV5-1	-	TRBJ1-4	CASSLVQGLDEKLFF	TGCGCCAGCAGCTTGGTACAGGGTCTCGATGAAAAACTGTTTTTT
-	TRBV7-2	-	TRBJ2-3	CASSSEEIGISGITQYF	TGTGCCAGCAGCTCAGAAGAAATTGGGATTAGCGGAATTACGCAGTATTTT
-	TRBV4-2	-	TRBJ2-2	CASSPEGTTGELFF	TGTGCCAGCAGCCCTGAAGGGACTACCGGGGAGCTGTTTTTT
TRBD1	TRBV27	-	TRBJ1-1	CASSRTGGTEAFF	TGTGCCAGCAGTCGGACAGGGGGCACTGAAGCTTTCTTT
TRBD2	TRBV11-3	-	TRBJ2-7	CASSLVPRTSGGAQIDEQYF	TGTGCCAGCAGCTTAGTTCCCCGGACTAGCGGGGGGGCTCAGATCGACGAGCAGTACTTC
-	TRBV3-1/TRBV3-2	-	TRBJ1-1	CASSQLSTEAFF	TGTGCCAGCAGCCAACTATCTACTGAAGCTTTCTTT
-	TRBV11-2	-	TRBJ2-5	CASSLFEETQYF	TGTGCCAGCAGCTTATTCGAGGAGACCCAGTACTTC
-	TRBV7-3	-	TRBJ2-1	CASSAYGDNEQFF	TGTGCCAGCAGCGCTTATGGAGACAATGAGCAGTTCTTC
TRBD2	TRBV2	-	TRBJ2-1	CASKKLAGGDNEQFF	TGTGCCAGCAAGAAACTAGCGGGGGGAGACAATGAGCAGTTCTTC
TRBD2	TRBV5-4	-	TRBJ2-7	CASSLNPTSGRGEQYF	TGTGCCAGCAGCTTAAACCCGACTAGCGGGAGAGGTGAGCAGTACTTC
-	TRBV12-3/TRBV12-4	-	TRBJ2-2	CASSLVGTGELFF	TGTGCCAGCAGTTTGGTGGGCACCGGGGAGCTGTTTTTT
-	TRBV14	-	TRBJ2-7	CASSQVIFGRHYEQYF	TGTGCCAGCAGCCAAGTGATATTCGGGAGACACTACGAGCAGTACTTC
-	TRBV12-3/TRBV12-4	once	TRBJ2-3	CASKVGSTDTQYF	TGTGCCAGCAAGGTTGGAAGCACAGATACGCAGTATTTT
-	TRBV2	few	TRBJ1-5	CASSFTGFGNQPQHF	TGTGCCAGCAGCTTCACAGGGTTTGGCAATCAGCCCCAGCATTTT
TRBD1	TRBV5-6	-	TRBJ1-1	CASSLWTGIEAFF	TGTGCCAGCAGCTTGTGGACAGGGATCGAAGCTTTCTTT
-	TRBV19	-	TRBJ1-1	CASSTTVGDTEAFF	TGTGCCAGTAGTACAACTGTGGGGGACACTGAAGCTTTCTTT
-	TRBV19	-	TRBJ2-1	CASSPRGYNEQFF	TGTGCCAGTAGCCCCCGAGGGTACAATGAGCAGTTCTTC
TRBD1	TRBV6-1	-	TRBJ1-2	CASSGTSGTGINYGYTF	TGTGCCAGCAGTGGTACTTCCGGGACAGGGATTAACTATGGCTACACCTTC
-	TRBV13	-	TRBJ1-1	CASSLGPPGTEAFF	TGTGCCAGCAGCTTAGGCCCCCCGGGGACTGAAGCTTTCTTT
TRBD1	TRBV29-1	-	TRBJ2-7	CSVEYLQGAYEQYF	TGCAGCGTTGAATATTTACAGGGGGCCTACGAGCAGTACTTC
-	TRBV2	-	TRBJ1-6	CASRRETGRDSPLHF	TGTGCCAGCAGACGAGAGACAGGTCGGGATTCACCCCTCCACTTT
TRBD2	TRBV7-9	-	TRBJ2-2	CASSSGGGTGELFF	TGTGCCAGCAGCTCCGGGGGGGGCACCGGGGAGCTGTTTTTT
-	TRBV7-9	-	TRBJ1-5	CASSSAPNQPQHF	TGTGCCAGCAGCTCCGCTCCGAATCAGCCCCAGCATTTT
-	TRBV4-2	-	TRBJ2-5	CASSQDPVRAGIGTQYF	TGTGCCAGCAGCCAAGATCCGGTCAGGGCAGGGATCGGGACCCAGTACTTC
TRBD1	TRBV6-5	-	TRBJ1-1	CASRLGTANTEAFF	TGTGCCAGCAGACTAGGGACAGCGAACACTGAAGCTTTCTTT
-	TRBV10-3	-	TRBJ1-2	CAISELSVNYGYTF	TGTGCCATCAGTGAATTGTCCGTCAACTATGGCTACACCTTC
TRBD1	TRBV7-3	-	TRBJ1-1	CASSLTGAGQGRYEAFF	TGTGCCAGCAGCTTAACGGGGGCTGGACAGGGCCGATACGAAGCTTTCTTT
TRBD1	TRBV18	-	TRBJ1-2	CASSPPGQGDGYTF	TGTGCCAGCTCACCTCCGGGACAGGGAGACGGCTACACCTTC
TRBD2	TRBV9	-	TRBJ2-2	CASSVRTSGTGGELFF	TGTGCCAGCAGCGTGAGGACTAGCGGGACAGGCGGGGAGCTGTTTTTT
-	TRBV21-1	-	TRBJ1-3	CASSKDRGNTIYF	TGTGCCAGCAGCAAAGATCGGGGAAACACCATATATTTT
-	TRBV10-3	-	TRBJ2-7	CAISSQAEQYF	TGTGCCATCAGTTCACAGGCCGAGCAGTACTTC
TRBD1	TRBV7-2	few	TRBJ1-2	CASSAGQGFTF	TGTGCCAGCAGCGCGGGACAGGGTTTCACCTTC
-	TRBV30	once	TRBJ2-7	CAWNKAHPGRASSYEQYF	TGTGCCTGGAATAAAGCCCACCCTGGGCGGGCAAGCTCCTACGAGCAGTACTTC
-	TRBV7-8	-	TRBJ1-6	CASSLYRGTSPLHF	TGTGCCAGCAGCTTGTACCGGGGCACTTCACCCCTCCACTTT
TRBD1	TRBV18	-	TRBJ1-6	CASSQGQDNSPLHF	TGTGCCAGCTCACAGGGACAGGATAATTCACCCCTCCACTTT
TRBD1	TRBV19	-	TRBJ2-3	CATRDRGPDTQYF	TGTGCCACTCGGGACAGGGGGCCAGATACGCAGTATTTT
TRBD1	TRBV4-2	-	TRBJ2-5	CASSRTGQRETQYF	TGTGCCAGCAGTAGGACAGGACAGCGAGAGACCCAGTACTTC
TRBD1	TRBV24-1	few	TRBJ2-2	CATSPTGQQNTGELFF	TGTGCCACCAGCCCCACGGGACAGCAAAACACCGGGGAGCTGTTTTTT
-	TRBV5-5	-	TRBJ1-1	CASSLIRGGTEAFF	TGTGCCAGCAGCTTGATACGGGGTGGGACTGAAGCTTTCTTT
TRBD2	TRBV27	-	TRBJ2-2	CASSREVNTGELFF	TGTGCCAGCAGTCGGGAGGTTAACACCGGGGAGCTGTTTTTT
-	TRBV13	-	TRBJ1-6	CASSPMSSTAGSPLHF	TGTGCCAGCAGCCCTATGAGCTCGACCGCGGGTTCACCCCTCCACTTT
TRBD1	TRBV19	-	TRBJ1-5	CATTGEYSNQPQHF	TGTGCCACCACAGGGGAATATAGCAATCAGCCCCAGCATTTT
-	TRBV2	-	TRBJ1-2	CASSVETYGYTF	TGTGCCAGCAGTGTGGAGACCTATGGCTACACCTTC
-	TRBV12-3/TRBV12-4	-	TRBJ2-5	CASSLNWETQYF	TGTGCCAGCAGTTTGAATTGGGAGACCCAGTACTTC
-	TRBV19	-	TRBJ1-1	CASKFASQSNTEAFF	TGTGCCAGTAAATTTGCGTCCCAGTCGAACACTGAAGCTTTCTTT
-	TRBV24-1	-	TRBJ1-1	CATSNPGTEAFF	TGTGCCACCAGCAACCCGGGCACTGAAGCTTTCTTT
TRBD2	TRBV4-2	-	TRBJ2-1	CASSQGTSDYNEQFF	TGTGCCAGCAGCCAAGGGACTAGCGACTACAATGAGCAGTTCTTC
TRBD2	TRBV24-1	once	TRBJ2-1	CATSGLAGGNGYNEQFF	TGTGCCACCTCGGGACTAGCGGGAGGAAATGGCTACAATGAGCAGTTCTTC